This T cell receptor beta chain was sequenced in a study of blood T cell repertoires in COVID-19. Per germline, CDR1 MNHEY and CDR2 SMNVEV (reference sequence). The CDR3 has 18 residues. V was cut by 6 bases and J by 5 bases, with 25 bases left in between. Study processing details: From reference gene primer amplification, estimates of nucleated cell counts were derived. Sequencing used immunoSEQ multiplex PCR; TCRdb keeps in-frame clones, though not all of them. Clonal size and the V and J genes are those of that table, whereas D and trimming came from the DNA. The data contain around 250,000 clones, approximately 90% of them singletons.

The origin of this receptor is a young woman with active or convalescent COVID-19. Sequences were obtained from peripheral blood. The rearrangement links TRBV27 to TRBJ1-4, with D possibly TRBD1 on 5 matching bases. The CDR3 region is CASRRKTVGWGVNEKLFF. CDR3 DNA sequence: TGTGCCAGCAGAAGAAAAACGGTCGGATGGGGGGTGAATGAAAAACTGTTTTTT.